The 13 T cell receptor beta chains presented below share a single source sample, sequenced in a study of beta chain features in type 1 diabetes. Findings and caveats of the study: Within each of all four CD4+ subsets, Type 1 diabetes patients had TCRB CDR3s that were moderately but significantly shorter.

Reverse transcribing all isolated RNA meant expressed TCRB transcripts were sequenced. The assay was immunoSEQ multiplex PCR, and TCRdb's table has in-frame clones only and misses some. The sample has about 160,000 clones; approximately 8.1% are singletons. These receptors lack a known antigen. The source material was central memory CD4+ T cells from blood. The receptor set was obtained from a woman aged 35 to 49 with type 1 diabetes.

This clone was seen only a few times. The chain combines TRBV9 with TRBJ1-6; 7 positions agree with TRBD1. Germline V gene data show CDR1 as SGDLS and CDR2 as YYNGEE. V was pared by 2 bases and J by 10 bases, with 12 bases of the junction left unmatched. The CDR3 totals 16 residues. The CDR3 loop is CASSVSDTGAKSPLHF. CDR3 DNA: TGTGCCAGCAGCGTGTCGGATACAGGGGCCAAGTCACCCCTCCACTTT.

This clone occurred a few times. The rearrangement links TRBV28 to TRBJ2-3; 7 positions match TRBD2. Germline loops: CDR1 MDHEN, CDR2 SYDVKM. There are 15 residues in the CDR3. The V gene end was trimmed by 6 bases and the J gene end by 1 base; junction bases not matched to a gene: 7. CDR3 in DNA: TGTGCCAGCAGGAGAGCGGGGTCCCGCACAGATACGCAGTATTTT. Its protein product is CASRRAGSRTDTQYF.

This clone was recorded at least ten times. The V gene is TRBV14, the J gene TRBJ2-7; 7 positions match TRBD2. With V trimmed by 0 bases and J by 10 bases, 3 bases remained unmatched. Germline V gene data show CDR1 as SGHDN and CDR2 as FVKESK. The CDR3 sequence is 12 residues long. The DNA of the CDR3 is TGTGCCAGCAGCCAAGATCGGGGGGTTCAGTACTTC. It encodes CASSQDRGVQYF.

This sequence joins TRBV2 and TRBJ2-1; maybe TRBD1 (7 bases). CDR3 length equals 16 residues. In germline, CDR1 is SNHLY, CDR2 FYNNEI. V lost 7 bases and J 4 bases, leaving 20 bases between the germline ends. The CDR3 region is CASTRRGTDSYNEQFF. Here the CDR3 DNA reads TGTGCCAGCACACGTCGCGGGACAGATTCTTACAATGAGCAGTTCTTC.

This clone was picked up a small number of times. This chain connects TRBV19 to TRBJ2-5; weak D call: TRBD2 (5 bases). The CDR3 runs 15 residues. Germline CDR1 and CDR2: LNHDA and SQIVND (reference sequence). The germline V and J ends were trimmed by 6 bases and 2 bases, with 16 bases remaining between them. The CDR3 region is CASRDRGQPQETQYF. DNA of the CDR3: TGTGCCAGTAGGGACCGGGGTCAACCACAAGAGACCCAGTACTTC. Full variable domain (remainder filled in from reference TRBV19 and TRBJ2-5): DGGITQSPKYLFRKEGQNVTLSCEQNLNHDAMYWYRQDPGQGLRLIYYSQIVNDFQKGDIAEGYSVSREKKESFPLTVTSAQKNPTAFYLCASRDRGQPQETQYFGPGTRLLVL.

The chain uses TRBV28 and TRBJ2-7; TRBD1 might be the D (5 bases). The CDR3 contains 16 residues. Germline CDR1 is MDHEN and CDR2 is SYDVKM. Trimming shortened V by 5 bases and J by 4 bases, and 21 bases separated the two germline ends. For the CDR3, the DNA is TGTGCCAGCAGTCCATATCGGCAGGGCATAGGGTACGAGCAGTACTTC. Amino acids: CASSPYRQGIGYEQYF.

This clone was observed a few times. This sequence joins TRBV25-1 and TRBJ2-1, with D possibly TRBD2 on 5 matching bases. V lost 4 bases, J lost 6 bases, and 13 bases lay in between. CDR1 is MGHDK, CDR2 SYGVNS, per germline. The CDR3 totals 14 residues. The DNA for the CDR3 is TGTGCCAGCAGTGCGCGGGTTGTGGTCAATGAGCAGTTCTTC. Its protein is CASSARVVVNEQFF.

This chain joins TRBV29-1 and TRBJ2-7; perhaps TRBD1 as D (6 bases). Germline assignment: CDR1 SQVTM and CDR2 ANQGSEA. V was clipped by 7 bases and J by 2 bases, with 24 bases between them. CDR3 size: 16 residues. The CDR3 spells CSAQGTGLGVTYEQYF. For the CDR3, the DNA is TGCAGCGCCCAGGGCACAGGGCTGGGTGTCACCTACGAGCAGTACTTC.

The chain has TRBV6-5 and TRBJ2-7; 7 bases line up with TRBD2. The CDR3 length is 15 residues. With V trimmed by 4 bases and J by 0 bases, 6 bases remained unmatched. Germline V gives CDR1 MNHEY, CDR2 SVGAGI. The CDR3 coding sequence is TGTGCCAGCAGTTGGGAGGGTCAGAGCTCCTACGAGCAGTACTTC. The encoded protein is CASSWEGQSSYEQYF.

This clone was detected only a few times. The rearrangement links TRBV7-6 to TRBJ2-7, with D possibly TRBD2 on 5 matching bases. From germline, CDR1 is SGHVS and CDR2 FNYEAQ. Deletions cut 6 bases from V and 3 bases from J, with 12 bases between. The CDR3 has 13 amino acids. CDR3: CASSQDTSYEQYF. In nucleotides, the CDR3 is TGTGCCAGCAGTCAAGATACTAGCTACGAGCAGTACTTC.

The chain couples TRBV15 to TRBJ1-2; TRBD1 aligns across 7 bases. The germline CDR1 and CDR2 sequences are LNHNV and YYDKDF (reference sequence). The CDR3 totals 11 residues. With 4 bases clipped from V and 14 bases from J, the junction kept 7 bases outside the gene matches. The CDR3 nucleotides read TGTGCCACCAGCATCAGGACAGGCAGAACCTTC. Its translation: CATSIRTGRTF.

This clone occurred a few times. V and J are TRBV5-1 and TRBJ2-7; 8 bases agree with TRBD1. This CDR3 comprises 15 residues. Germline V lookup: CDR1 SGHRS, CDR2 YFSETQ. V shed 2 bases, J shed 6 bases, and the junction held 10 bases outside the gene matches. The CDR3, as DNA: TGCGCCAGCAGCTTACCGGGACAGGAGTATGGCGAGCAGTACTTC. Its translation is CASSLPGQEYGEQYF.

The chain carries TRBV18 and TRBJ1-2, with 8 bases fitting TRBD1. In germline, CDR1 is KGHSH, CDR2 LQKENI. The length of the CDR3 is 13 residues. V shed 4 bases and J 6 bases; nucleotides not matched to a gene: 4. CDR3 region: CASSLDRDHGYTF. CDR3 bases: TGTGCCAGCTCACTGGACAGGGATCATGGCTACACCTTC.